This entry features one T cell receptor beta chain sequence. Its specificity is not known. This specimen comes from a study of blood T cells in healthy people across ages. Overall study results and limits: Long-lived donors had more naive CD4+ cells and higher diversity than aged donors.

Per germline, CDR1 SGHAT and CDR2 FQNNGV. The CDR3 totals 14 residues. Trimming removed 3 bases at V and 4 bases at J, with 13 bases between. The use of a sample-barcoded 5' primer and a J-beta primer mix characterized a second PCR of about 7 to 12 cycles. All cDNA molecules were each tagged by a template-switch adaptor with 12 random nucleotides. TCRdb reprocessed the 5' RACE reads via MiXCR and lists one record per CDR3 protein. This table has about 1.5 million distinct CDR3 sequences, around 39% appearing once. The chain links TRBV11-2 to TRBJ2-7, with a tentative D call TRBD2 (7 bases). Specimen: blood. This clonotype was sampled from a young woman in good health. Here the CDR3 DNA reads TGTGCCAGCAGCTTTGGGGGGGCTAATTACGAGCAGTACTTC. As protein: CASSFGGANYEQYF. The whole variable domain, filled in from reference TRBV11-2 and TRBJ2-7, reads EAGVAQSPRYKIIEKRQSVAFWCNPISGHATLYWYQQILGQGPKLLIQFQNNGVVDDSQLPKDRFSAERLKGVDSTLKIQPAKLEDSAVYLCASSFGGANYEQYFGPGTRLTVT.